The rows below give T cell receptor beta chains drawn from one sample of a study of cytomegalovirus exposure and HLA in healthy donors. The assay was immunoSEQ multiplex PCR, and TCRdb's table has in-frame clones only and misses some. The table includes hundreds of thousands of clones, 85% to 90% detected once. Material for sequencing was PBMCs. The receptors shown here come from a woman aged 18-35 years in good health and CMV-seronegative. Each CDR3 is given with its conserved first and last residue. The order of the fields is V gene, clone size, J gene, D gene, CDR3 protein, CDR3 DNA. The D gene is left open where the match is weak. Expanded clones are given a class, and other clones once, few, many or no size at all.

V gene: TRBV4-1; clone size: once; J gene: TRBJ2-2; D gene: TRBD2; CDR3 protein: CASSRGMGGTGELFF; CDR3 DNA: TGCGCCAGCAGCCGAGGGATGGGGGGGACCGGGGAGCTGTTTTTT
V gene: TRBV18; clone size: -; J gene: TRBJ2-7; D gene: -; CDR3 protein: CASSLQGSFSYEQYF; CDR3 DNA: TGTGCCAGCTCACTTCAGGGGTCTTTCTCCTACGAGCAGTACTTC
V gene: TRBV6-1; clone size: -; J gene: TRBJ2-7; D gene: -; CDR3 protein: CASSRQASIYEQYF; CDR3 DNA: TGTGCCAGCAGTCGACAGGCTAGTATCTACGAGCAGTACTTC
V gene: TRBV4-1; clone size: -; J gene: TRBJ1-1; D gene: -; CDR3 protein: CASSQDRGGPGTVLAEAFF; CDR3 DNA: TGCGCCAGCAGCCAAGATAGGGGGGGACCGGGGACTGTTCTGGCTGAAGCTTTCTTT
V gene: TRBV27; clone size: -; J gene: TRBJ1-2; D gene: -; CDR3 protein: CASSEYGGKDGYTF; CDR3 DNA: TGTGCCAGCTCGGAATACGGGGGAAAGGATGGCTACACCTTC
V gene: TRBV4-1; clone size: -; J gene: TRBJ2-7; D gene: -; CDR3 protein: CASSQVSGVLYEQYF; CDR3 DNA: TGCGCCAGCAGCCAAGTCTCAGGGGTTCTTTACGAGCAGTACTTC
V gene: TRBV6-1; clone size: -; J gene: TRBJ2-2; D gene: -; CDR3 protein: CASSGNLRRTGELFF; CDR3 DNA: TGTGCCAGCAGTGGCAACCTTCGGAGAACCGGGGAGCTGTTTTTT
V gene: TRBV6-5; clone size: -; J gene: TRBJ2-7; D gene: -; CDR3 protein: CASLSGSSYEQYF; CDR3 DNA: TGTGCCAGCCTGTCGGGGAGCTCCTACGAGCAGTACTTC
V gene: TRBV6-5; clone size: -; J gene: TRBJ1-5; D gene: -; CDR3 protein: CASSYREGNQPQHF; CDR3 DNA: TGTGCCAGCAGTTATCGGGAGGGCAATCAGCCCCAGCATTTT
V gene: TRBV18; clone size: -; J gene: TRBJ2-1; D gene: -; CDR3 protein: CASSPLDYNNEQFF; CDR3 DNA: TGTGCCAGCTCACCCCTGGACTATAACAATGAGCAGTTCTTC
V gene: TRBV7-2; clone size: once; J gene: TRBJ2-4; D gene: -; CDR3 protein: CASSPEIGATKNIQYF; CDR3 DNA: TGTGCCAGCAGCCCCGAGATAGGGGCGACCAAAAACATTCAGTACTTC
V gene: TRBV30; clone size: -; J gene: TRBJ1-2; D gene: -; CDR3 protein: CAWSYGERDGYTF; CDR3 DNA: TGTGCCTGGAGTTACGGGGAAAGGGATGGCTACACCTTC
V gene: TRBV9; clone size: -; J gene: TRBJ2-2; D gene: TRBD1; CDR3 protein: CASSPRDRAPTGELFF; CDR3 DNA: TGTGCCAGCAGCCCCAGGGACAGGGCGCCCACCGGGGAGCTGTTTTTT
V gene: TRBV9; clone size: -; J gene: TRBJ2-1; D gene: -; CDR3 protein: CASSAGQRGNEQFF; CDR3 DNA: TGTGCCAGCAGCGCCGGACAGAGAGGCAATGAGCAGTTCTTC
V gene: TRBV5-6; clone size: -; J gene: TRBJ1-1; D gene: -; CDR3 protein: CASSLFQSARWSEAFF; CDR3 DNA: TGTGCCAGCAGCTTATTTCAGAGTGCCAGGTGGTCTGAAGCTTTCTTT
V gene: TRBV6-1; clone size: -; J gene: TRBJ1-4; D gene: TRBD1; CDR3 protein: CASRDRGEKLFF; CDR3 DNA: TGTGCCAGCAGGGACAGGGGTGAAAAACTGTTTTTT
V gene: TRBV5-1; clone size: -; J gene: TRBJ2-7; D gene: TRBD1; CDR3 protein: CASSTGTGSDEQYF; CDR3 DNA: TGCGCCAGCAGCACCGGGACAGGGAGCGACGAGCAGTACTTC
V gene: TRBV7-9; clone size: -; J gene: TRBJ2-7; D gene: TRBD2; CDR3 protein: CASSEAITGTSGSGEQYF; CDR3 DNA: TGTGCCAGCAGCGAAGCCATCACCGGGACTAGCGGGAGCGGCGAGCAGTACTTC
V gene: TRBV27; clone size: -; J gene: TRBJ2-7; D gene: -; CDR3 protein: CASSFRGLGSYEQYF; CDR3 DNA: TGTGCCAGCAGTTTCCGAGGCCTAGGTTCCTACGAGCAGTACTTC
V gene: TRBV10-3; clone size: -; J gene: TRBJ2-1; D gene: -; CDR3 protein: CAISESGLALANEQFF; CDR3 DNA: TGTGCCATCAGTGAGTCAGGGCTAGCGTTGGCCAATGAGCAGTTCTTC
V gene: TRBV9; clone size: -; J gene: TRBJ2-5; D gene: TRBD2; CDR3 protein: CASSKKRTSWQETQYF; CDR3 DNA: TGTGCCAGCAGCAAAAAACGGACTAGCTGGCAAGAGACCCAGTACTTC
V gene: TRBV30; clone size: -; J gene: TRBJ2-5; D gene: TRBD2; CDR3 protein: CAWSVSRLAVEPETQYF; CDR3 DNA: TGTGCCTGGAGTGTAAGTAGGCTAGCGGTGGAGCCGGAGACCCAGTACTTC
V gene: TRBV7-9; clone size: -; J gene: TRBJ2-6; D gene: TRBD1; CDR3 protein: CASSLPTGWNSGANVLTF; CDR3 DNA: TGTGCCAGCAGCTTACCGACAGGGTGGAACTCTGGGGCCAACGTCCTGACTTTC
V gene: TRBV18; clone size: -; J gene: TRBJ1-4; D gene: -; CDR3 protein: CASSTENEKLFF; CDR3 DNA: TGTGCCAGCTCAACGGAGAATGAAAAACTGTTTTTT
V gene: TRBV7-8; clone size: -; J gene: TRBJ2-7; D gene: TRBD2; CDR3 protein: CASSLDRTRKSYEQYF; CDR3 DNA: TGTGCCAGCAGCTTGGACCGGACTAGAAAGTCCTACGAGCAGTACTTC
V gene: TRBV25-1; clone size: -; J gene: TRBJ1-1; D gene: TRBD1; CDR3 protein: CASSLAGGLEAFF; CDR3 DNA: TGTGCCAGCAGTCTGGCAGGGGGCTTGGAAGCTTTCTTT
V gene: TRBV11-3; clone size: -; J gene: TRBJ1-3; D gene: TRBD1; CDR3 protein: CASRDRGLTGNTIYF; CDR3 DNA: TGTGCCAGCAGGGACAGGGGGCTGACTGGAAACACCATATATTTT
V gene: TRBV23-1; clone size: -; J gene: TRBJ2-2; D gene: -; CDR3 protein: CASSVGTTNTGELFF; CDR3 DNA: TGCGCCAGCAGTGTCGGGACAACCAACACCGGGGAGCTGTTTTTT
V gene: TRBV4-2; clone size: -; J gene: TRBJ2-7; D gene: TRBD1; CDR3 protein: CASSPPGQGANEQYF; CDR3 DNA: TGTGCCAGCAGCCCACCGGGACAGGGAGCCAACGAGCAGTACTTC
V gene: TRBV7-2; clone size: -; J gene: TRBJ2-7; D gene: TRBD2; CDR3 protein: CASSPGPLAGVFSYEQYF; CDR3 DNA: TGTGCCAGCAGCCCCGGACCATTAGCGGGAGTGTTCTCCTACGAGCAGTACTTC
V gene: TRBV6-6; clone size: -; J gene: TRBJ1-2; D gene: -; CDR3 protein: CASSASTAPEVYGYTF; CDR3 DNA: TGTGCCAGCAGTGCCTCGACAGCTCCCGAAGTATATGGCTACACCTTC
V gene: TRBV11-2; clone size: once; J gene: TRBJ2-7; D gene: -; CDR3 protein: CASSLLSSVASYEQYF; CDR3 DNA: TGTGCCAGCAGCTTATTATCATCGGTTGCCTCCTACGAGCAGTACTTC
V gene: TRBV7-2; clone size: -; J gene: TRBJ1-2; D gene: -; CDR3 protein: CASIMRPIPNYGYTF; CDR3 DNA: TGTGCCAGCATAATGAGGCCGATCCCTAACTATGGCTACACCTTC
V gene: TRBV2; clone size: -; J gene: TRBJ2-3; D gene: TRBD2; CDR3 protein: CASSGRRGEGREVSDTQYF; CDR3 DNA: TGTGCCAGCAGTGGGCGTCGGGGGGAAGGAAGGGAGGTCTCAGATACGCAGTATTTT
V gene: TRBV14; clone size: -; J gene: TRBJ2-7; D gene: -; CDR3 protein: CASSQDSDEQYF; CDR3 DNA: TGTGCCAGCAGCCAAGATTCCGACGAGCAGTACTTC
V gene: TRBV4-3; clone size: once; J gene: TRBJ1-5; D gene: -; CDR3 protein: CASSQALEQPQHF; CDR3 DNA: TGCGCCAGCAGCCAAGCATTGGAGCAGCCCCAGCATTTT
V gene: TRBV27; clone size: -; J gene: TRBJ1-2; D gene: TRBD1; CDR3 protein: CASREAGTGEGGYTF; CDR3 DNA: TGTGCCAGCAGGGAAGCCGGGACAGGGGAGGGTGGCTACACCTTC
V gene: TRBV30; clone size: once; J gene: TRBJ2-2; D gene: TRBD2; CDR3 protein: CAWSQTSGTSGELFF; CDR3 DNA: TGTGCCTGGAGTCAAACTAGCGGGACGAGCGGGGAGCTGTTTTTT
V gene: TRBV19; clone size: once; J gene: TRBJ1-1; D gene: -; CDR3 protein: CASSISGNTEAFF; CDR3 DNA: TGTGCCAGTAGTATTAGCGGGAACACTGAAGCTTTCTTT
V gene: TRBV7-8; clone size: -; J gene: TRBJ1-6; D gene: TRBD1; CDR3 protein: CASSSDRGPYNSPLHF; CDR3 DNA: TGTGCCAGCAGCTCGGACAGGGGCCCCTATAATTCACCCCTCCACTTT
V gene: TRBV4-2; clone size: once; J gene: TRBJ2-3; D gene: TRBD2; CDR3 protein: CASSHLQRGGTSTDTQYF; CDR3 DNA: TGTGCCAGCAGCCACCTCCAGCGGGGGGGTACTAGCACAGATACGCAGTATTTT
V gene: TRBV5-1; clone size: -; J gene: TRBJ2-3; D gene: TRBD2; CDR3 protein: CASSLFSGGSPDTQYF; CDR3 DNA: TGCGCCAGCAGCCTCTTTAGCGGGGGGTCGCCAGATACGCAGTATTTT
V gene: TRBV19; clone size: -; J gene: TRBJ1-1; D gene: -; CDR3 protein: CATRGGRTEAFF; CDR3 DNA: TGTGCCACCCGAGGTGGGAGGACTGAAGCTTTCTTT
V gene: TRBV11-2; clone size: -; J gene: TRBJ2-6; D gene: -; CDR3 protein: CASSLDLEVTGANVLTF; CDR3 DNA: TGTGCCAGCAGCTTAGATCTCGAGGTAACCGGGGCCAACGTCCTGACTTTC
V gene: TRBV4-2; clone size: once; J gene: TRBJ2-2; D gene: TRBD2; CDR3 protein: CASSHFVAGGQLGELFF; CDR3 DNA: TGTGCCAGCAGCCATTTCGTTGCGGGAGGGCAACTCGGGGAGCTGTTTTTT
V gene: TRBV7-9; clone size: -; J gene: TRBJ2-3; D gene: TRBD1; CDR3 protein: CASSLGDRVRDTQYF; CDR3 DNA: TGTGCCAGCAGCTTAGGGGACAGGGTACGGGATACGCAGTATTTT
V gene: TRBV6-1; clone size: -; J gene: TRBJ2-1; D gene: -; CDR3 protein: CASRAESYNEQFF; CDR3 DNA: TGTGCCAGCAGGGCGGAATCCTACAATGAGCAGTTCTTC
V gene: TRBV19; clone size: -; J gene: TRBJ2-4; D gene: -; CDR3 protein: CASRKSLAKNIQYF; CDR3 DNA: TGTGCCAGTAGAAAGAGTCTAGCCAAAAACATTCAGTACTTC
V gene: TRBV2; clone size: -; J gene: TRBJ2-5; D gene: -; CDR3 protein: CASSIAGAETQYF; CDR3 DNA: TGTGCCAGCAGTATTGCGGGGGCAGAGACCCAGTACTTC